This note documents a single T cell receptor (beta chain) sequence. Its matching antigen is unknown. The record originates from a study of T cells in narcolepsy. Study summary: Donors had narcolepsy type 1 or type 2, or were healthy controls. Broader study findings: Blood of same and different patients, but not healthy controls, reportedly held recurring autoreactive clonotypes.

Germline CDR1 and CDR2: SGHRS and YFSETQ. V lost 0 bases to trimming and J lost 5 bases; unmatched junction nucleotides: 3. The CDR3 is 15 residues long. The table came from immunoSEQ multiplex PCR; TCRdb's copy has only in-frame clones and leaves some out. This table has about 32,000 clones, 75% to 90% appearing once. Sequencing was carried out using memory (CD45RA-) CD4+ T cells from blood. The V gene is TRBV5-1, the J gene TRBJ2-3; 10 bases fit TRBD2. The TCR originated in a human donor in good health. CDR3 nucleotide sequence: TGCGCCAGCAGCTTGGTAGCGGGGGGACAAGATACGCAGTATTTT. It encodes CASSLVAGGQDTQYF.